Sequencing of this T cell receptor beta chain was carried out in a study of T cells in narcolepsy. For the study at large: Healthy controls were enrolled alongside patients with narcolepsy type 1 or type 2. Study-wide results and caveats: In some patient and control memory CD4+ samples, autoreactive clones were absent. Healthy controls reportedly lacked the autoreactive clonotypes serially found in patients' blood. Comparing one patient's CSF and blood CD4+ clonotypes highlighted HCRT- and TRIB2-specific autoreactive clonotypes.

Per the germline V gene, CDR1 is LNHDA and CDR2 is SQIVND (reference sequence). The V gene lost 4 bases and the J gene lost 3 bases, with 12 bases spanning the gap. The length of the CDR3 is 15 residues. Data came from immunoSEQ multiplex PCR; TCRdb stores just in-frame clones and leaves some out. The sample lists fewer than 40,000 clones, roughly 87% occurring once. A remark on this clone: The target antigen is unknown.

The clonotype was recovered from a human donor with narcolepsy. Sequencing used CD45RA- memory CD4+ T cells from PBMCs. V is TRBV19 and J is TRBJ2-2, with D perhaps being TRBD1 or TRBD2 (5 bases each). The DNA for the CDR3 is TGTGCCAGTAGTAACGGGATGGGGGACACCGGGGAGCTGTTTTTT. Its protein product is CASSNGMGDTGELFF.